One and the same sample provided the 9 T cell receptor beta chains below, sequenced in a study of cytomegalovirus exposure and HLA in healthy donors. Sequenced by immunoSEQ multiplex PCR; TCRdb stores in-frame clones only, minus some. The sample gives 200,000 to 250,000 clones, 87% of which show up once; about 12% is in the top ten. The sequenced sample consisted of PBMCs. The receptors derive from a man younger than 35 in good health and CMV-seropositive.

J is TRBJ2-5 and V is TRBV9; 8 bases map to TRBD1. Germline trimming cut 3 bases from V and 1 base from J; bases unmatched to any gene: 2. The CDR3 consists of 14 residues. Per the germline V gene, CDR1 is SGDLS and CDR2 is YYNGEE. CDR3 bases: TGTGCCAGCAGCGCCGGGACAGGCCAAGAGACCCAGTACTTC. Encoded protein: CASSAGTGQETQYF.

The rearrangement joins TRBV6-5 to TRBJ1-1; the D gene is possibly TRBD1 (6 bases). Germline assignment: CDR1 MNHEY and CDR2 SVGAGI. CDR3 length: 16 residues. Deletions cut 0 bases from V and 4 bases from J, with 15 bases between. CDR3 DNA sequence: TGTGCCAGCAGTTACTCAAGGGGGGCCGGGGGCACTGAAGCTTTCTTT. Translated: CASSYSRGAGGTEAFF.

The chain is built from TRBV27 and TRBJ1-1; D may be TRBD1 (6 bases). The germline V and J ends were trimmed by 6 bases and 8 bases, with 19 bases remaining between them. This CDR3 region has 14 residues. CDR1 and CDR2 from the germline V gene are MNHEY and SMNVEV (reference sequence). The CDR3 loop reads CASRRSSGGPEAFF. DNA for the CDR3: TGTGCCAGCAGGAGATCCTCGGGGGGCCCCGAAGCTTTCTTT.

This clone occurred a few times. This chain connects TRBV28 to TRBJ2-7; D might be TRBD1 (5 bases). V gave up 8 bases and J gave up 0 bases, with 11 bases separating them. The CDR3 length is 13 residues. Per the germline V gene, CDR1 is MDHEN and CDR2 is SYDVKM. The CDR3 spells CASRTRTSYEQYF. The CDR3 DNA follows: TGTGCCAGCCGGACAAGGACCTCCTACGAGCAGTACTTC.

The chain is built from TRBV5-1 and TRBJ2-1; D gene unclear. CDR3 length: 13 residues. Looked up from germline, CDR1 is SGHRS and CDR2 is YFSETQ. V lost 1 base to trimming and J lost 5 bases, with 7 bases between them. The CDR3 loop is CASSLNINNEQFF. CDR3 nucleotides: TGCGCCAGCAGCTTGAACATAAACAATGAGCAGTTCTTC.

The rearrangement uses TRBV7-9 and TRBJ2-7, with 7 nucleotides matching TRBD2. Germline V CDR1 and CDR2: SEHNR, FQNEAQ (reference sequence). The CDR3 totals 14 residues. The junction had 3 bases not matched to a gene; V was cut back by 2 bases and J by 2 bases. The CDR3: CASSLNGLAYEQYF. The DNA for the CDR3 is TGTGCCAGCAGCTTAAACGGACTAGCCTACGAGCAGTACTTC. Supplemented by reference TRBV7-9 and TRBJ2-7, the full variable domain reads DTGVSQNPRHKITKRGQNVTFRCDPISEHNRLYWYRQTLGQGPEFLTYFQNEAQLEKSRLLSDRFSAERPKGSFSTLEIQRTEQGDSAMYLCASSLNGLAYEQYFGPGTRLTVT.

V gene TRBV6-5 combines with J gene TRBJ2-1, with D possibly being TRBD1 or TRBD2 (5 bases each). The CDR3 contains 16 residues. The germline V and J ends were trimmed by 2 bases and 3 bases, with 14 bases remaining between them. CDR1 MNHEY and CDR2 SVGAGI come from the germline V gene. The CDR3 reads CASSYVAVGDYNEQFF. Written as DNA, the CDR3 is TGTGCCAGCAGTTACGTGGCTGTGGGGGACTACAATGAGCAGTTCTTC.

The chain links TRBV2 to TRBJ2-3; 9 bases agree with TRBD2. CDR3 length: 15 residues. The germline V gene encodes CDR1 SNHLY and CDR2 FYNNEI. V lost 7 bases to trimming and J lost 4 bases; unmatched junction nucleotides: 9. CDR3 DNA: TGTGCCAGCACCTCGGCGGGAGGGCCATCAGATACGCAGTATTTT. This gives the protein CASTSAGGPSDTQYF.

Only one count was recorded for this clone. This rearrangement joins TRBV5-4 to TRBJ1-1; 7 bases are a match to TRBD1. The germline CDR1 and CDR2 sequences are SGHNT and YYREEE (reference sequence). The CDR3 sequence is 15 residues long. The V gene end was trimmed by 2 bases and the J gene end by 2 bases; junction bases not matched to a gene: 6. Here the CDR3 reads CASSFPDRANTEAFF. The CDR3 DNA follows: TGTGCCAGCAGCTTTCCTGACAGGGCTAACACTGAAGCTTTCTTT.